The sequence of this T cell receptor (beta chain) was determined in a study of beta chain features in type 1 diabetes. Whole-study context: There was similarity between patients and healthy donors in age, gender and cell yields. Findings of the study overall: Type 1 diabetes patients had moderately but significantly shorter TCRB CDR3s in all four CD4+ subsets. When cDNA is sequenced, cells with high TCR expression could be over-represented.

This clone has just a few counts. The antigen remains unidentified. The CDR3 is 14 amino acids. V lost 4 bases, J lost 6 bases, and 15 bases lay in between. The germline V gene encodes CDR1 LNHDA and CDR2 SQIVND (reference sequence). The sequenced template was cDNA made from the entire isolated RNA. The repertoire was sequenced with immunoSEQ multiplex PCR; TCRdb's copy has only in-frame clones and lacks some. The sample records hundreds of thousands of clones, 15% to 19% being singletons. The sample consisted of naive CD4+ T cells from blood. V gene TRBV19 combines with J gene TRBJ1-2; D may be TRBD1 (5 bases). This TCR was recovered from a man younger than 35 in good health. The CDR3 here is CASSSGTAGDGYTF. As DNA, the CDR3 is TGTGCCAGTAGTAGTGGGACGGCGGGAGATGGCTACACCTTC.